The 20 T cell receptor beta chains given below trace back to one sample, sequenced in a study of blood T cell repertoires in COVID-19. TCRdb keeps only in-frame clones here, not all; method: immunoSEQ multiplex PCR. This table holds fewer than 300,000 clones, around 89% found once. The sequenced sample was PBMCs or T cells enriched from blood (not recorded which). These receptors all come from a man between 35 and 55 years old who had recovered from COVID-19.

V gene TRBV6-6 combines with J gene TRBJ2-7; D is perhaps TRBD1 (6 bases). The V end was cut by 6 bases, the J end by 4 bases, with 16 bases between. The CDR3 totals 14 residues. Germline V gene data show CDR1 as MNHNY and CDR2 as SVGAGI (reference sequence). The CDR3: CASSFLMGAYEQYF. Written as DNA, the CDR3 is TGTGCCAGCAGCTTCCTGATGGGGGCATACGAGCAGTACTTC.

V and J are TRBV5-3 and TRBJ2-1, with 9 bases lining up with TRBD1. TRBV5-3 is given ORF status, its function remaining uncertain. The CDR3 loop spans 14 amino acids. With 3 bases clipped from V and 8 bases from J, the junction kept 6 bases outside the gene matches. This CDR3 reads CARSWGDRAHEQFF. CDR3 DNA: TGTGCCAGAAGCTGGGGGGACAGGGCACATGAGCAGTTCTTC.

In this sample, this clone turned up once. This chain links TRBV25-1 with TRBJ1-1; 9 bases agree with TRBD1. The CDR3 runs 16 residues. The germline V gene encodes CDR1 MGHDK and CDR2 SYGVNS. Losses at the gene ends were 3 bases for V and 4 bases for J; bases not matched to a gene: 9. The CDR3 nucleotides read TGTGCCAGCAGTGATTCACAGGGGGCTCGGGGCACTGAAGCTTTCTTT. Encoded protein: CASSDSQGARGTEAFF. Variable domain in full (rest from reference TRBV25-1 and TRBJ1-1): EADIYQTPRYLVIGTGKKITLECSQTMGHDKMYWYQQDPGMELHLIHYSYGVNSTEKGDLSSESTVSRIRTEHFPLTLESARPSHTSQYLCASSDSQGARGTEAFFGQGTRLTVV.

This rearrangement joins TRBV5-1 to TRBJ1-4, with D perhaps matching TRBD1 (6 bases). The CDR3 runs to 15 residues. Germline-derived CDR1 and CDR2 are SGHRS and YFSETQ. Trimming removed 3 bases from V and 10 bases from J, with 19 bases in between. The CDR3 bases are TGCGCCAGCAGCTCGGACGGGACACCGAGCGGAAAACTGTTTTTT. Translating gives CASSSDGTPSGKLFF.

The gene calls are TRBV7-2 and TRBJ2-5, with 7 bases aligning to TRBD2. The CDR3 runs 16 residues. CDR1 is SGHTA, CDR2 FQGNSA, per germline. V lost 5 bases and J lost 1; bases outside the gene matches: 10. The CDR3 sequence: CASSTTSRAIQETQYF. The CDR3 region has the DNA TGTGCCAGCAGCACGACTAGCAGGGCGATCCAAGAGACCCAGTACTTC.

The V call is TRBV5-1, the J call TRBJ2-4; D possibly corresponds to TRBD1 (6 bases). There are 15 residues in the CDR3. V was shortened by 3 bases and J by 9 bases, with 19 bases between the two germline ends. Per germline, CDR1 SGHRS and CDR2 YFSETQ. CDR3 coding DNA: TGCGCCAGCAGCTCTGGGGGCGGAGAGGGCGGCATTCAGTACTTC. Protein: CASSSGGGEGGIQYF.

This chain uses TRBV12-3 or TRBV12-4 with TRBJ2-7; the D gene is possibly TRBD1 (5 bases). The V and J ends lost 6 bases and 4 bases respectively, with 7 bases between them. The CDR3 is 11 amino acids. CDR3 sequence (DNA): TGTGCCAGCAGGTACAGGTACGAGCAGTACTTC. This gives the protein CASRYRYEQYF.

This clone was seen only once. The chain uses TRBV11-2 and TRBJ2-2; 9 positions agree with TRBD1. The junction had 11 bases not matched to a gene; V was cut back by 5 bases and J by 7 bases. Germline values: CDR1 SGHAT, CDR2 FQNNGV. The CDR3 length is 16 residues. The CDR3 sequence is CASSPTGTGRGGELFF. The CDR3 DNA is TGTGCCAGCAGCCCGACCGGGACAGGGCGAGGCGGGGAGCTGTTTTTT. The whole variable domain, remainder taken from reference TRBV11-2 and TRBJ2-2, is EAGVAQSPRYKIIEKRQSVAFWCNPISGHATLYWYQQILGQGPKLLIQFQNNGVVDDSQLPKDRFSAERLKGVDSTLKIQPAKLEDSAVYLCASSPTGTGRGGELFFGEGSRLTVL.

The chain has TRBV7-6 and TRBJ2-7; 13 bases are a match to TRBD2. With V trimmed by 1 base and J by 5 bases, 5 bases remained unmatched. This CDR3 region has 16 residues. Per the germline V gene, CDR1 is SGHVS and CDR2 is FNYEAQ. This chain's CDR3 is CASSLGLAGGSHEQYF. Here the CDR3 DNA reads TGTGCCAGCAGCTTAGGACTAGCGGGGGGATCACACGAGCAGTACTTC.

The J gene is TRBJ1-2, the V gene TRBV25-1; a weak D match, TRBD1 (6 bases). Germline loops: CDR1 MGHDK, CDR2 SYGVNS. V was cut by 0 bases and J by 7 bases, with 12 bases left in between. This CDR3 spans 14 amino acids. The CDR3 region is CASSEYAQGRGYTF. In DNA, the CDR3 is TGTGCCAGCAGTGAATATGCACAGGGTCGTGGCTACACCTTC.

The J gene is TRBJ1-5, the V gene TRBV7-9; possible D gene TRBD1, 6 bases. Trimming stripped 5 bases from V and 4 bases from J, with 12 bases between. The CDR3 totals 14 residues. Germline lookup yields CDR1 SEHNR and CDR2 FQNEAQ (reference sequence). CDR3 nucleotides: TGTGCCAGCAGCCAAAAAGGGGGAAATCAGCCCCAGCATTTT. It is translated as CASSQKGGNQPQHF.

The chain links TRBV3-1 (or the pseudogene TRBV3-2) to TRBJ1-2, with D hard to call. This CDR3 contains 12 residues. Germline V gene lookup returns CDR1 LGHDT and CDR2 YNNKEL (reference sequence). The V and J ends lost 5 bases and 7 bases respectively, with 11 bases between them. CDR3: CASSSSGGGYTF. The CDR3 region has the DNA TGTGCCAGCAGCAGTTCAGGAGGTGGCTACACCTTC.

This sequence joins TRBV5-1 and TRBJ2-3, with 9 nucleotides matching TRBD2. V was clipped by 4 bases and J by 2 bases; unmatched bases: 8. Germline CDR1 and CDR2: SGHRS and YFSETQ. This CDR3 comprises 16 residues. The CDR3: CASSGGLAGITDTQYF. For the CDR3, the DNA is TGCGCCAGCAGCGGGGGGCTAGCGGGGATCACAGATACGCAGTATTTT. The variable domain in full, completed from reference TRBV5-1 and TRBJ2-3, reads KAGVTQTPRYLIKTRGQQVTLSCSPISGHRSVSWYQQTPGQGLQFLFEYFSETQRNKGNFPGRFSGRQFSNSRSEMNVSTLELGDSALYLCASSGGLAGITDTQYFGPGTRLTVL.

DNA for the CDR3: TGTGCCAGCAGCCCCAGGGGACACGGCTACAATGAGCAGTTCTTC. Its protein product is CASSPRGHGYNEQFF. The V and J genes are TRBV27 and TRBJ2-1; a weak D match, TRBD1 (6 bases). Trimming pared 6 bases from V and 3 bases from J, leaving 15 bases between. Germline V gene lookup returns CDR1 MNHEY and CDR2 SMNVEV (reference sequence). This CDR3 is built from 15 residues.

The chain's CDR3 is CASSPISGFSGNTIYF. The CDR3 DNA is TGCGCCAGCAGCCCGATTTCAGGGTTTTCTGGAAACACCATATATTTT. V gene TRBV5-1 combines with J gene TRBJ1-3; D possibly corresponds to TRBD1 (5 bases). Germline lookup yields CDR1 SGHRS and CDR2 YFSETQ. Trimming took 4 bases from V and 1 from J, leaving 15 bases between them. The CDR3 is 16 amino acids.

The chain carries TRBV3-1 (or the pseudogene TRBV3-2) and TRBJ2-7; perhaps TRBD1 as D (5 bases). V was trimmed by 4 bases and J by 5 bases, leaving 15 bases between them. The CDR3 is 14 residues long. Germline-derived CDR1 and CDR2 are LGHDT and YNNKEL (reference sequence). CDR3 sequence reads: CASSPARGPDEQYF. The CDR3 DNA reads TGTGCCAGCAGCCCCGCTAGGGGTCCAGACGAGCAGTACTTC.

This chain uses TRBV19 with TRBJ2-5; no clear D gene. Germline lookup yields CDR1 LNHDA and CDR2 SQIVND (reference sequence). V lost 6 bases and J 3 bases, leaving 17 bases between the germline ends. This CDR3 has 15 amino acids. The CDR3 loop is CASSRRRNYKETQYF. The CDR3 coding sequence is TGTGCCAGTAGCCGTAGGAGAAACTACAAAGAGACCCAGTACTTC. The whole variable domain, filled in from reference TRBV19 and TRBJ2-5, reads DGGITQSPKYLFRKEGQNVTLSCEQNLNHDAMYWYRQDPGQGLRLIYYSQIVNDFQKGDIAEGYSVSREKKESFPLTVTSAQKNPTAFYLCASSRRRNYKETQYFGPGTRLLVL.

This clone appeared once. The chain couples TRBV9 to TRBJ2-7, with 9 bases that match TRBD1. Germline V gene data show CDR1 as SGDLS and CDR2 as YYNGEE. The CDR3 consists of 16 residues. Germline trimming cut 4 bases from V and 0 bases from J; bases unmatched to any gene: 8. The CDR3 sequence is CASSPHRGRDSYEQYF. CDR3 DNA sequence: TGTGCCAGCAGCCCTCACAGGGGGCGGGACTCCTACGAGCAGTACTTC.

The chain joins TRBV7-9 to TRBJ1-4, with 8 bases aligning to TRBD1. Germline V CDR1 and CDR2: SEHNR, FQNEAQ (reference sequence). The CDR3 has 14 residues. The V gene end was trimmed by 5 bases and the J gene end by 6 bases; junction bases not matched to a gene: 5. The CDR3 nucleotides read TGTGCCAGCAGCCGTGGACAGGGATATGAAAAACTGTTTTTT. This encodes CASSRGQGYEKLFF.

This clone was seen just once. This chain uses TRBV20-1 with TRBJ2-7; D might be TRBD1 (6 bases). The length of the CDR3 is 14 residues. Trimming pared 3 bases from V and 2 bases from J, leaving 14 bases between. Germline loops: CDR1 DFQATT, CDR2 SNEGSKA (reference sequence). CDR3 sequence (DNA): TGCAGTGCTAGTCAGGGGTGGGCAACCTACGAGCAGTACTTC. It codes for CSASQGWATYEQYF.